These 28 T cell receptor beta chains originate from one sample sequenced in a study of control samples from healthy donors and cancer patients. Using immunoSEQ multiplex PCR, the repertoire was profiled, and TCRdb retains in-frame clones only, with some absent. The sample holds about 170,000 clones, around 93% seen once. Sequenced input: blood. These receptors were obtained from an older woman in good health.

V usage is TRBV7-2 and J usage is TRBJ1-6; D is ambiguous. Per the germline V gene, CDR1 is SGHTA and CDR2 is FQGNSA. V was pared by 4 bases and J by 2 bases, with 15 bases between. This CDR3 is 17 amino acids long. CDR3 protein: CASSYVHYSAYNSPLHF. The CDR3 region has the DNA TGTGCCAGCAGCTACGTCCACTATTCAGCCTATAATTCACCCCTCCACTTT.

The V and J genes are TRBV9 and TRBJ1-3; 7 nucleotides line up with TRBD1. With V trimmed by 0 bases and J by 2 bases, 2 bases remained unmatched. The CDR3 has 15 residues. In germline, CDR1 is SGDLS, CDR2 YYNGEE. CDR3 DNA: TGTGCCAGCAGCGTAGCGGACAGGACTGGAAACACCATATATTTT. Protein sequence: CASSVADRTGNTIYF.

This clone showed up just once. The chain employs TRBV7-2 and TRBJ1-1, with 10 positions matching TRBD1. The J segment lost 5 bases and the V segment lost 5 bases, leaving 17 bases of the junction unmatched. The length of the CDR3 is 18 residues. From germline, CDR1 is SGHTA and CDR2 FQGNSA. The CDR3 protein is CASSKFGRDRGRRTEAFF. CDR3 sequence (DNA): TGTGCCAGCAGCAAATTCGGCCGTGACAGGGGGCGGAGGACTGAAGCTTTCTTT. Combining the CDR3 with reference TRBV7-2 and TRBJ1-1 gives the whole variable domain GAGVSQSPSNKVTEKGKDVELRCDPISGHTALYWYRQSLGQGLEFLIYFQGNSAPDKSGLPSDRFSAERTGGSVSTLTIQRTQQEDSAVYLCASSKFGRDRGRRTEAFFGQGTRLTVV.

The rearrangement joins TRBV27 to TRBJ1-2, with TRBD1 matching 10 bases. The CDR3 is 16 amino acids. The V and J ends lost 2 bases and 4 bases, in that order; junction bases with no gene match: 7. Germline values: CDR1 MNHEY, CDR2 SMNVEV (reference sequence). For the CDR3, the DNA is TGTGCCAGCAGTTTACATGGACAGGGGGTATCCTATGGCTACACCTTC. Protein product: CASSLHGQGVSYGYTF.

V usage is TRBV6-1 and J usage is TRBJ1-5, with D perhaps matching TRBD1 (6 bases). Looked up from germline, CDR1 is MNHNS and CDR2 is SASEGT. The CDR3 extends over 18 amino acids. With 4 bases removed from V and 1 base from J, the gap between germline ends came to 20 bases. The CDR3: CASSAIPQTGLSNQPQHF. For the CDR3, the DNA is TGTGCCAGCAGTGCAATCCCCCAGACAGGACTAAGCAATCAGCCCCAGCATTTT.

The rearrangement joins TRBV7-2 to TRBJ1-5; D is undetermined. Germline-derived CDR1 and CDR2 are SGHTA and FQGNSA. V was trimmed by 1 base and J by 0 bases, leaving 10 bases between them. The CDR3 runs to 16 residues. CDR3 nucleotide sequence: TGTGCCAGCAGCTTAGATCGTGCCGGTAGCAATCAGCCCCAGCATTTT. Residues: CASSLDRAGSNQPQHF.

V and J are TRBV5-6 and TRBJ2-1; D unclear. V was clipped by 2 bases and J by 9 bases, with 15 bases between them. Germline assignment: CDR1 SGHDT and CDR2 YYEEEE. The CDR3 extends over 14 amino acids. CDR3 bases: TGTGCCAGCAGCTTCGGGCAGGCCGTAACTGAGCAGTTCTTC. Its protein product is CASSFGQAVTEQFF.

The V call is TRBV27, the J call TRBJ1-3, with D possibly TRBD1 on 5 matching bases. Germline values: CDR1 MNHEY, CDR2 SMNVEV (reference sequence). The CDR3 extends over 19 amino acids. Trimming shortened V by 9 bases and J by 2 bases, and 29 bases separated the two germline ends. DNA for the CDR3: TGTGCCAGAAGAAAGGACGGGCGGACAAACAAACATACTGGAAACACCATATATTTT. Its translation is CARRKDGRTNKHTGNTIYF.

The rearrangement uses TRBV14 and TRBJ1-3; D is uncertain. The CDR3 is 14 amino acids. The germline CDR1 and CDR2 sequences are SGHDN and FVKESK. V lost 0 bases and J 7 bases, leaving 10 bases between the germline ends. The CDR3 sequence: CASSQDIQVNTIYF. In DNA, the CDR3 is TGTGCCAGCAGCCAAGATATTCAGGTGAACACCATATATTTT.

The J gene is TRBJ2-7, the V gene TRBV6-5; D ambiguous. CDR1 and CDR2 from the germline V gene are MNHEY and SVGAGI. The V end lost 1 base, the J end lost 4 bases, and 14 bases lay between the germline ends. The CDR3 is 15 amino acids. The CDR3 loop is CASSYLGRPVYEQYF. CDR3 bases: TGTGCCAGCAGTTACTTGGGCCGTCCCGTGTACGAGCAGTACTTC.

The chain recombines TRBV9 with TRBJ1-6; D gene uncertain. The V end lost 6 bases, the J end lost 10 bases, and 20 bases lay between the germline ends. Germline V gene data show CDR1 as SGDLS and CDR2 as YYNGEE. CDR3 size: 15 residues. The CDR3 region has the DNA TGTGCCAGCACCATCGACGGAAGGGCAGAATCACCCCTCCACTTT. Translated, it gives CASTIDGRAESPLHF.

The chain employs TRBV27 and TRBJ2-4; D call uncertain. This CDR3 comprises 15 residues. Germline CDR1 MNHEY, CDR2 SMNVEV (reference sequence). Trimming pared 2 bases from V and 3 bases from J, leaving 11 bases between. CDR3 DNA sequence: TGTGCCAGCAGTTTAGGTACAGACCTCAAAAACATTCAGTACTTC. This encodes CASSLGTDLKNIQYF.

The rearrangement joins TRBV30 to TRBJ1-1; D is unclear. The V and J ends lost 0 bases and 1 base respectively, with 24 bases between them. Germline CDR1 reads GTSNPN; CDR2 reads SVGIG (reference sequence). The CDR3 length is 19 residues. This chain's CDR3 is CAWSVRSVWGSRKNTEAFF. For the CDR3, the DNA is TGTGCCTGGAGTGTACGCTCGGTCTGGGGTAGTCGAAAGAACACTGAAGCTTTCTTT.

The chain has TRBV19 and TRBJ1-3; D remains unclear. The ends were cut back, 3 bases at V and 1 base at J, with 7 bases in the middle. Germline CDR1 reads LNHDA; CDR2 reads SQIVND (reference sequence). CDR3 length: 14 residues. Here the CDR3 reads CASSISQSGNTIYF. The DNA of the CDR3 is TGTGCCAGTAGTATTTCACAGTCTGGAAACACCATATATTTT. Drawing the rest from reference TRBV19 and TRBJ1-3, the complete variable domain is DGGITQSPKYLFRKEGQNVTLSCEQNLNHDAMYWYRQDPGQGLRLIYYSQIVNDFQKGDIAEGYSVSREKKESFPLTVTSAQKNPTAFYLCASSISQSGNTIYFGEGSWLTVV.

This sequence joins TRBV13 and TRBJ1-1, with D uncertain. V lost 5 bases, J lost 1 base, and 11 bases lay in between. Germline values: CDR1 PRHDT, CDR2 FYEKMQ (reference sequence). This CDR3 comprises 14 residues. The CDR3 coding sequence is TGTGCCAGCAGCCGCATTGATTGGAACACTGAAGCTTTCTTT. Amino acids: CASSRIDWNTEAFF.

The chain links TRBV28 to TRBJ1-3; D is uncertain. Germline lookup yields CDR1 MDHEN and CDR2 SYDVKM. The ends were cut back, 7 bases at V and 0 bases at J, with 13 bases in the middle. This CDR3 has 15 residues. Here the CDR3 reads CASNTPEGSGNTIYF. CDR3 DNA: TGTGCCAGCAATACGCCCGAGGGCTCTGGAAACACCATATATTTT.

The chain employs TRBV15 and TRBJ2-4; D unresolved. The CDR3 has 14 amino acids. Germline CDR1 reads LNHNV; CDR2 reads YYDKDF (reference sequence). Trimming took off 2 bases at V and 2 bases at J, with 7 bases between the two ends. The CDR3 region has the DNA TGTGCCACCAGCAGAACGGATACCAAAAACATTCAGTACTTC. This codes for CATSRTDTKNIQYF.

The chain is built from TRBV4-3 and TRBJ1-2, with D maybe TRBD1 (5 bases). Germline V CDR1 and CDR2: LGHNA, YSLEER. V dropped 3 bases and J dropped 0 bases, with 11 bases sitting between them. The CDR3 runs 15 residues. The CDR3: CASSQQGTANYGYTF. The DNA of the CDR3 is TGCGCCAGCAGCCAGCAGGGAACCGCTAACTATGGCTACACCTTC.

The chain carries TRBV5-6 and TRBJ1-2; D is ambiguous. The V gene lost 4 bases and the J gene lost 8 bases, with 18 bases spanning the gap. There are 14 residues in the CDR3. Germline CDR1 reads SGHDT; CDR2 reads YYEEEE. CDR3 amino acids: CASSVGTVGWGYTF. The DNA of the CDR3 is TGTGCCAGCAGCGTAGGTACAGTCGGTTGGGGCTACACCTTC.

The CDR3 here is CASSRSGGGEQFF. CDR3 in DNA: TGTGCCAGCAGCCGATCGGGGGGCGGTGAGCAGTTCTTC. The rearrangement joins TRBV7-3 to TRBJ2-1; D is perhaps TRBD2 (7 bases). This CDR3 contains 13 residues. Germline values: CDR1 SGHTA, CDR2 FQGTGA. Trimming left V 5 bases short and J 9 bases short, with 14 bases between.

This clone has only a few counts. J is TRBJ1-1 and V is TRBV14, with D perhaps TRBD1 (6 bases). The germline V gene encodes CDR1 SGHDN and CDR2 FVKESK. Deletions cut 3 bases from V and 5 bases from J, with 13 bases between. The CDR3 totals 14 residues. The CDR3 nucleotides read TGTGCCAGCAGCCACCCAGGGGACTTAACTGAAGCTTTCTTT. Protein: CASSHPGDLTEAFF.

This chain uses TRBV19 with TRBJ1-5; D is ambiguous. Per germline, CDR1 LNHDA and CDR2 SQIVND (reference sequence). V lost 6 bases, J lost 5 bases, and 8 bases lay in between. CDR3 length: 12 residues. CDR3: CASRAYYQPQHF. CDR3 DNA: TGTGCCAGTAGGGCTTATTATCAGCCCCAGCATTTT.

This clone is a singleton in its sample. The chain recombines TRBV11-2 with TRBJ1-4; possibly TRBD1 for D (5 bases). Trimming left V 5 bases short and J 3 bases short, with 13 bases between. In germline, CDR1 is SGHAT, CDR2 FQNNGV. The CDR3 loop spans 15 amino acids. The CDR3 spells CASSDRRGPNEKLFF. CDR3 nucleotides: TGTGCCAGCAGCGACAGAAGGGGTCCTAATGAAAAACTGTTTTTT.

V usage is TRBV30 and J usage is TRBJ2-2; D gene unclear. The V gene lost 3 bases and the J gene lost 4 bases, with 6 bases spanning the gap. CDR3 length equals 12 residues. CDR1 and CDR2 from the germline V gene are GTSNPN and SVGIG (reference sequence). CDR3 coding DNA: TGTGCCTGGAGCCCTTCCACCGGGGAGCTGTTTTTT. Its protein is CAWSPSTGELFF.

The V and J genes are TRBV9 and TRBJ1-2; D gene uncertain. CDR1 is SGDLS and CDR2 is YYNGEE in the germline V gene. V was cut by 7 bases and J by 2 bases, with 9 bases left in between. The CDR3 spans 12 residues. CDR3 in amino acids: CASSPGNYGYTF. CDR3 DNA: TGTGCCAGCTCCCCCGGGAACTATGGCTACACCTTC. The full variable domain, with the rest looked up from reference TRBV9 and TRBJ1-2, is DSGVTQTPKHLITATGQRVTLRCSPRSGDLSVYWYQQSLDQGLQFLIQYYNGEERAKGNILERFSAQQFPDLHSELNLSSLELGDSALYFCASSPGNYGYTFGSGTRLTVV.

The chain couples TRBV7-9 to TRBJ2-7, with D perhaps TRBD1 (5 bases). Between the trimmed V and J ends, which lost 0 bases and 3 bases, there was a span of 12 bases. Per germline, CDR1 SEHNR and CDR2 FQNEAQ (reference sequence). There are 15 residues in the CDR3. In DNA, the CDR3 is TGTGCCAGCAGCTTAGCGCATCAACAGGACTACGAGCAGTACTTC. This gives the protein CASSLAHQQDYEQYF.

The rearrangement joins TRBV6-2 or TRBV6-3 to TRBJ2-7; 9 positions match TRBD1. This CDR3 has 15 residues. V shed 2 bases, J shed 2 bases, and the junction held 4 bases outside the gene matches. Germline CDR1 and CDR2: MNHEY and SVGEGT. The chain's CDR3 is CASSYVDRGPYEQYF. The CDR3 DNA follows: TGTGCCAGCAGTTACGTGGACAGGGGTCCCTACGAGCAGTACTTC.

This clone was counted once. This chain uses TRBV6-2 or TRBV6-3 with TRBJ1-5, with TRBD1 as a possible D gene (6 bases). This CDR3 is 17 amino acids long. V was cut by 4 bases and J by 0 bases, with 16 bases left in between. Germline CDR1 and CDR2: MNHEY and SVGEGT. CDR3 sequence (DNA): TGTGCCAGCAGTTCCGGACAGTTCAGCTATAGCAATCAGCCCCAGCATTTT. Amino acids: CASSSGQFSYSNQPQHF.